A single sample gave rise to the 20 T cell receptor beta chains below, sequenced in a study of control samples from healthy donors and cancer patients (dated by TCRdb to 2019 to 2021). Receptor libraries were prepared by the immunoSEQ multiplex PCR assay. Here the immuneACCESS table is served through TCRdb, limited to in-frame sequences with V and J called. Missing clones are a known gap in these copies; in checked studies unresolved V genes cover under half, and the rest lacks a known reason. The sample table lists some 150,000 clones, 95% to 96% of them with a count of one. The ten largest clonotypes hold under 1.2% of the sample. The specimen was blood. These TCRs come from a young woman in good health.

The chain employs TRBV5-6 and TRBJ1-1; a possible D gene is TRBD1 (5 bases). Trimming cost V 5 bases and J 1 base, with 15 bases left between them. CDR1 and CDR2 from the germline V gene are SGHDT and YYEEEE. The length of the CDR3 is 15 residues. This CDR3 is CASRRDFRGNTEAFF. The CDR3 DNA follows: TGTGCCAGCAGGAGGGACTTTAGAGGGAACACTGAAGCTTTCTTT.

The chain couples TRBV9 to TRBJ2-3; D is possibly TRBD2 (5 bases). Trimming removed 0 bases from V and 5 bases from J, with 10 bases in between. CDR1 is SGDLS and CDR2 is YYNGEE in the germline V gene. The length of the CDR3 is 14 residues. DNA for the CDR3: TGTGCCAGCAGCGTAGTAGCGACGGGAGATACGCAGTATTTT. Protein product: CASSVVATGDTQYF.

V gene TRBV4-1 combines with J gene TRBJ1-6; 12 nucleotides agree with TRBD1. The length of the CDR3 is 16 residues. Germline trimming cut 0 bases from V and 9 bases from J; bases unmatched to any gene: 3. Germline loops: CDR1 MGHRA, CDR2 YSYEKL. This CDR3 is CASSQDWDRGPSPLHF. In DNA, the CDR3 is TGCGCCAGCAGCCAAGACTGGGACAGGGGGCCTTCACCCCTCCACTTT.

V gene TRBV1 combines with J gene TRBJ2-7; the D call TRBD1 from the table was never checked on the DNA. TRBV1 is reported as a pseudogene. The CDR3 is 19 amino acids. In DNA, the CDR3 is TGCACCAGCAGCCAAGATCGGGACCACACAGGGGGCGAAAGTTACGAGCAGTACTTC. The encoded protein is CTSSQDRDHTGGESYEQYF.

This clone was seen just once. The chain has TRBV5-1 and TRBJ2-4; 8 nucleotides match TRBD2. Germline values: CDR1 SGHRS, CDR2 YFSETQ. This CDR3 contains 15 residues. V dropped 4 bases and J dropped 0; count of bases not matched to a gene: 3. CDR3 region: CASSPGGLAKNIQYF. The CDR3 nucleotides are TGCGCCAGCAGCCCGGGAGGGCTAGCCAAAAACATTCAGTACTTC.

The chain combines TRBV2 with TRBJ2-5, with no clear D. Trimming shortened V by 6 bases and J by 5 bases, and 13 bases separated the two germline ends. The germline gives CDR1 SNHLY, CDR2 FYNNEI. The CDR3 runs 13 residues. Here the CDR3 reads CASSWQMVETQYF. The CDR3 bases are TGTGCCAGCAGCTGGCAGATGGTGGAGACCCAGTACTTC.

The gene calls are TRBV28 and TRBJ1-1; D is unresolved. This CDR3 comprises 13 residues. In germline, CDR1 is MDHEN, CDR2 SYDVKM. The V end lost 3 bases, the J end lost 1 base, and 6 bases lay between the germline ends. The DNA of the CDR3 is TGTGCCAGCAGTTTTCCCCCGAACACTGAAGCTTTCTTT. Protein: CASSFPPNTEAFF.

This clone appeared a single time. CDR3 protein: CASNKQGLRTGELFF. The CDR3 DNA is TGTGCCAGCAATAAACAGGGGTTGCGGACCGGGGAGCTGTTTTTT. J is TRBJ2-2 and V is TRBV28; the match to TRBD1 covers 7 bases. In germline, CDR1 is MDHEN, CDR2 SYDVKM. With 7 bases clipped from V and 5 bases from J, the junction kept 10 bases outside the gene matches. The CDR3 is made up of 15 amino acids.

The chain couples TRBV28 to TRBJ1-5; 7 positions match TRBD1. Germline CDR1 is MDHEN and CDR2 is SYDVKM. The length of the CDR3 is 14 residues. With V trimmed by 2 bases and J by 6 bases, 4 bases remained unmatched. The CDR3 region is CASSLGQARQPQHF. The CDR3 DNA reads TGTGCCAGCAGTTTAGGACAGGCTCGTCAGCCCCAGCATTTT.

The CDR3 sequence: CASSLVQGAGTEAFF. CDR3 nucleotides: TGTGCCAGCAGCTTAGTACAGGGGGCCGGAACTGAAGCTTTCTTT. The chain employs TRBV7-9 and TRBJ1-1, with 9 bases identical to TRBD1. Germline V gene sequence: CDR1 SEHNR, CDR2 FQNEAQ (reference sequence). Trimming at V came to 1 base and at J to 5 bases, leaving 5 bases not matched to a gene. The CDR3 consists of 15 residues.

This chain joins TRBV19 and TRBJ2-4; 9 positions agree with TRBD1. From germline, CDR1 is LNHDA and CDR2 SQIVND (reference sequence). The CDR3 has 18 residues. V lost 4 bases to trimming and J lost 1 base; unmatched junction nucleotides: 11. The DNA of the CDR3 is TGTGCCAGTAGTAGGGGACAGGGTATTACGGTCGCCAAAAACATTCAGTACTTC. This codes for CASSRGQGITVAKNIQYF.

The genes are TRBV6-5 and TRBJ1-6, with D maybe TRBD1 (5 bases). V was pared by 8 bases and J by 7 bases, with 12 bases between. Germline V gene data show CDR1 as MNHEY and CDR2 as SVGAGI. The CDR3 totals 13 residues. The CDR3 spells CASEGARNSPLHF. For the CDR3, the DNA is TGTGCCAGCGAAGGGGCAAGGAATTCACCCCTCCACTTT.

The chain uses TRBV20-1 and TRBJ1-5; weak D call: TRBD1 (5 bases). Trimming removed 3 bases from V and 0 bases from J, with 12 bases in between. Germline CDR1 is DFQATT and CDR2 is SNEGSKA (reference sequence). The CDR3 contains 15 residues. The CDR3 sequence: CSASLAGGSNQPQHF. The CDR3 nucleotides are TGCAGTGCTAGTCTCGCCGGGGGTAGCAATCAGCCCCAGCATTTT.

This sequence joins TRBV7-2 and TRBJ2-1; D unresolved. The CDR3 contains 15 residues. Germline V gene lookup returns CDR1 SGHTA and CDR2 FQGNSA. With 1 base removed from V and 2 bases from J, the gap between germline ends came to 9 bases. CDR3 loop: CASSLDPIPYNEQFF. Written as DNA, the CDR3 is TGTGCCAGCAGCTTAGACCCGATCCCCTACAATGAGCAGTTCTTC.

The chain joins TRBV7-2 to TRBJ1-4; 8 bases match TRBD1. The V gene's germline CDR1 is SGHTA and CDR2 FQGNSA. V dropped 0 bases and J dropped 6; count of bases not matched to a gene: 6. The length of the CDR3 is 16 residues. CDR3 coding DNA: TGTGCCAGCAGCTTAGCGTCAGGGGGCTCGTATGAAAAACTGTTTTTT. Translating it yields CASSLASGGSYEKLFF.

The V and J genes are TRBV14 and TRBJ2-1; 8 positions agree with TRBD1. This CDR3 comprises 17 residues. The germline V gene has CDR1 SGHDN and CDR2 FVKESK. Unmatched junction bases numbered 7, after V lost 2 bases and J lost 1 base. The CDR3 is CASSQSQGARSYNEQFF. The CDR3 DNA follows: TGTGCCAGCAGCCAAAGTCAGGGGGCGAGATCCTACAATGAGCAGTTCTTC.

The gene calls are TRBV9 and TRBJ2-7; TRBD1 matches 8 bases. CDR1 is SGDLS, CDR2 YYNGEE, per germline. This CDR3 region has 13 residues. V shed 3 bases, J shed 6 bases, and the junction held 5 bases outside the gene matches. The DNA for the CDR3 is TGTGCCAGCAGCGCCGGGACAGGAGGCGAGCAGTACTTC. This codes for CASSAGTGGEQYF.

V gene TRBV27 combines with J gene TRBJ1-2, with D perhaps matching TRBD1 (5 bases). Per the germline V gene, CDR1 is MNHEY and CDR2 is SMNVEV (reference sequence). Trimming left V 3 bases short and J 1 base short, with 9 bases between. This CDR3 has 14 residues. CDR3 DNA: TGTGCCAGCAGTTTCTTGGGGGATAACTATGGCTACACCTTC. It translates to CASSFLGDNYGYTF.

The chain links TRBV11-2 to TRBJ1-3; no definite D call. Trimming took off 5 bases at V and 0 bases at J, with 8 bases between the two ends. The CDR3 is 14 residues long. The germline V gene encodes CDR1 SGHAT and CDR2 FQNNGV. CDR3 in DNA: TGTGCCAGCAGCGCAGCGTACTCTGGAAACACCATATATTTT. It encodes CASSAAYSGNTIYF.

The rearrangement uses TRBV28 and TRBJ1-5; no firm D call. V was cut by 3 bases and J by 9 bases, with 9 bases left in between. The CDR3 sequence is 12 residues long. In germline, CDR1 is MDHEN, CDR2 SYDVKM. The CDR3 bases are TGTGCCAGCAGTTTCCGGGGTGGGCCCCAGCATTTT. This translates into CASSFRGGPQHF.